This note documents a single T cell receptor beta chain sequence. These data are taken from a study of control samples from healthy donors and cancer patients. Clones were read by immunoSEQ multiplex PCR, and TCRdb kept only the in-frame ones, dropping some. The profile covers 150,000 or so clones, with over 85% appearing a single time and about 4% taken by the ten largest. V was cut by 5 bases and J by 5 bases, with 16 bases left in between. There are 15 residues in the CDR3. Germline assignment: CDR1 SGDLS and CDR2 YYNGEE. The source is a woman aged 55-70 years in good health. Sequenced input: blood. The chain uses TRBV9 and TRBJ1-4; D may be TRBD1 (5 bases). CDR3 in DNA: TGTGCCAGCAGTAAAACAGGCGGCAGGAATGAAAAACTGTTTTTT. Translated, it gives CASSKTGGRNEKLFF. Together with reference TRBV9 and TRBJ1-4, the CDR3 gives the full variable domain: DSGVTQTPKHLITATGQRVTLRCSPRSGDLSVYWYQQSLDQGLQFLIQYYNGEERAKGNILERFSAQQFPDLHSELNLSSLELGDSALYFCASSKTGGRNEKLFFGSGTQLSVL.